This T cell receptor (beta chain) was recorded in a study of Graves' ophthalmopathy and Graves' hyperthyroidism. Study findings and constraints: Separation of ophthalmopathy from stable hyperthyroidism was achieved by a 13-signature model, at roughly 88% sensitivity and roughly 77% specificity. The authors also found most expanded thyroid clonotypes above 0.001 frequency in blood.

TCR beta CDR3 regions were amplified from RNA transcripts. First-round RT-PCR with HTBI primers preceded a second-round multiplex PCR. TCRdb reanalysed the multiplex PCR reads using MiXCR and keeps one entry per CDR3 protein. The table records around 590,000 distinct CDR3 sequences, just under 40% of them present only once. Participants with hyperthyroidism, aged 18 to 65, were newly diagnosed with under 2 months' duration. Diagnostic conclusions were grounded in clinical symptoms, serum thyroxine, TRAb, thyroid ultrasound and orbital computed tomography. This clonotype has at least ten counts. Its antigen is not known. V shed 3 bases and J 1 base; nucleotides not matched to a gene: 2. This CDR3 comprises 14 residues.

The origin of this receptor is an adult man with Graves' hyperthyroidism. The rearrangement uses TRBV12-3 or TRBV12-4 and TRBJ2-5; 7 nucleotides align to TRBD2. The specimen was peripheral blood or thyroid tissue (not recorded which). The DNA of the CDR3 is TGTGCCAGCAGTTTGGAGCGGGGCCAAGAGACCCAGTACTTC. Its translation is CASSLERGQETQYF.